The clone carrying this T cell receptor beta chain appeared many times. A single record per CDR3 protein comes from TCRdb applying MiXCR to the reads. The table has about 490,000 distinct CDR3 sequences, 16% seen once; the top ten hold 20% to 30%. These data originate in a study of T cell repertoires in cytomegalovirus infection. The J segment lost 2 bases and the V segment lost 4 bases, leaving 9 bases of the junction unmatched. CDR1 and CDR2 from the germline V gene are MNHEY and SVGEGT. The CDR3 sequence is 16 residues long. Sample: CD8+ T cells from PBMCs. This sequence was found in a human donor in good health (CMV status not recorded). Some clones in this sample may be carry-over from other donors' samples. The rearrangement links TRBV6-2 or TRBV6-3 to TRBJ2-3; 7 nucleotides align to TRBD2. The CDR3 loop is CASSSFGLADTDTQYF. The CDR3, as DNA: TGTGCCAGCAGTTCTTTTGGCCTAGCGGACACAGATACGCAGTATTTT.